The clone carrying this T cell receptor (beta chain) has a count of ten or more. Its target is not known. This CDR3 comprises 10 residues. Libraries for naive CD8 T cells, which were made from approximately 20,000 to 980,000 sorted cells, drew on 10%, 30% or 50% of the RNA. The data derive from a study of molecular identifiers for immune sequencing clone quantification. The overall study: In replicates, RNA taken from roughly 18,000 or 92,000 naive CD8 cells was divided five ways, and four portions underwent sequencing. Findings and limits, study-wide: Naive cells had under 1% of molecules in clones above 20 RNA copies, effectors over 99%.

Both previously described methods and listed TCR primers were employed to make bulk TCR libraries. A single record per CDR3 protein comes from TCRdb applying MiXCR to the PCR reads. Here the sample spans 460,000 or so distinct CDR3 sequences, about 25% being singletons. The chain has TRBV21-1 and TRBJ1-1. TRBV21-1 is a documented pseudogene. Sequencing input: naive CD8+ T cells from blood, with Jurkat cell RNA spiked in. The sample's subset: FACS-sorted CD8+CD4-CCR7+CD45RA+ naive T cells. This TCR was sampled from a human donor in good health. Some libraries in this study had Jurkat cell RNA spiked in. Here the CDR3 reads CASSQPGAFF. CDR3 bases: TGTGCCAGCAGCCAACCTGGGGCTTTCTTT.